The clone carrying this T cell receptor (beta chain) was recorded once. What it recognizes is unknown. The data were produced by immunoSEQ multiplex PCR, yet TCRdb's version contains in-frame clones alone and is incomplete. There are about 120,000 clones in the sample; approximately 94% occur only once, and 5% lies in the top ten. This sample is part of a study of T cell responses to AZD1222 COVID-19 vaccine. Overall study findings and caveats: At study baseline, merely six AZD1222 recipients were seropositive. Repertoires were sampled only after the peak T cell response.

Germline assignment: CDR1 SEHNR and CDR2 FQNEAQ (reference sequence). This CDR3 is 14 amino acids long. V lost 5 bases to trimming and J lost 3 bases, with 13 bases between them. V usage is TRBV7-9 and J usage is TRBJ2-5; tentative D call: TRBD1 (6 bases). The sequence was collected from an adult who received the AZD1222 COVID-19 vaccine. The specimen was peripheral blood, collected 28 days after the second AZD1222 dose. CDR3 protein: CASSPDRGEETQYF. In DNA, the CDR3 is TGTGCCAGCAGCCCGGACAGAGGAGAAGAGACCCAGTACTTC.